Sequencing of this T cell receptor beta chain was carried out in a study of blood T cells in healthy people across ages (dated by TCRdb to the mid-2010s). Regarding the complete study: In model experiments, template switching captured about one uniquely barcoded TCR beta cDNA molecule for every two T cells. The donors were split into four age groups: young (average about 16 years), middle-aged (roughly 39), aged (more than 60) and long-lived (over 80). The study measured age-related changes in TCR beta repertoire diversity using deep sequencing normalized with unique cDNA molecular identifiers. To avoid experimental bias, donors of different ages were randomly spread across the sequencing lanes. Using the same blood draw, the study looked at two additional independent replicas of 1 million unique cDNA reads for two donors, one aged 18 to 30 and the other aged 80 or older. On the study overall, not on this receptor specifically: Observed TCR beta diversity per million T cells fell roughly linearly with age, and a significant reduction was already apparent by age around 36. Compared with the aged group, the long-lived group had more naive CD4+ T cells, fewer expanded clones and increased TCR diversity, a pattern suggesting age selection. Because profiling used bulk unsorted PBMCs, naive and antigen-experienced compartments could not be compared conclusively. The CMV infection status of donors was not known, potentially confounding age-related changes in expanded clonotypes. Total diversity estimates from one million sequenced T cells were considered lower bounds and underestimates. The percentage of naive T cells measured by flow cytometry correlated strongly with observed TCR beta diversity.

Via the germline V gene, CDR1 is LGHNA and CDR2 YNFKEQ. The CDR3, cysteine through phenylalanine, is 16 amino acids long. Just the 48-base CDR3 DNA is kept, in frame starting at base 1. The V end loses 0 bases and the J end loses 2 bases, and a stretch of 8 bases separates them. The library was obtained by 5' RACE. Sequenced on an Illumina HiSeq 2500. A second roughly 6 to 11 cycle PCR used a sample-barcoded 5' primer and a J-beta primer mix. Each TCR beta cDNA molecule received a unique molecular identifier from a template-switch 5' adaptor carrying 12 random nucleotides. Each sample yielded at least 3 million CDR3-containing paired-end reads. First-strand cDNA was synthesized from all RNA with the Mint cDNA synthesis kit, primed by a TRBC-specific oligonucleotide. After uracil-DNA glycosylase treatment, a first 18-cycle PCR used universal primers M1SS and BC2_uni_R on all cDNA. For the original study's pipeline: Each sample was normalized by randomly selecting 1 million high-quality reads, each carrying a distinct molecular identifier. Reads sharing molecular identifiers were discarded rather than binned into consensus sequences. MiTCR, set to a Q25 quality threshold and the strictest error-elimination algorithm, was used for CDR3 identification, clonotype clustering and error correction. Lower-bound total TCR beta diversity was estimated with a nonparametric unseen species model using Euler transformation. TCRdb reanalyzed the raw reads on its own, using fastp at Q25 for trimming and MiXCR for clone calling, and kept in-frame beta chains. Rows with a matching CDR3 protein are joined into one entry that keeps the most common DNA and genes. Here the V and J calls rest on TCRdb's processing, not on the authors' analysis. The sample table contains 1.2 million to 1.5 million distinct CDR3 sequences; only one count was recorded for approximately 63% of them. Under 8.5% of the sample belongs to the ten largest clones.

Systemically healthy Caucasian individuals from Russia, some 38 in total and aged about 6 to 100 years, were included as donors. Each donor gave about 10 milliliters of peripheral blood, drawn into EDTA-treated Vacutainer tubes. Ficoll-Paque density-gradient centrifugation was used to isolate PBMCs, with at least 7 million obtained per sample. Total RNA was extracted from PBMCs with Trizol reagent, with at least 6 micrograms obtained per sample. For every donor, an aliquot of PBMCs went through flow cytometry to measure the percentages of naive CD45RAhigh/CD27high T cells. Of note for this clonotype: No cognate antigen has been identified for it. No base qualities exist here, and no much larger clone lies one base off it.

Sequenced sample: blood. The rearranged chain carries TRBV4-2 and TRBJ2-6, with the D gene too uncertain to name. This receptor was obtained from a man aged 18 to 30 in good health. This receptor has the CDR3 CASSQEAGPGANVLTF. The nucleotide sequence is TGTGCCAGCAGCCAAGAGGCCGGGCCTGGGGCCAACGTCCTGACTTTC.